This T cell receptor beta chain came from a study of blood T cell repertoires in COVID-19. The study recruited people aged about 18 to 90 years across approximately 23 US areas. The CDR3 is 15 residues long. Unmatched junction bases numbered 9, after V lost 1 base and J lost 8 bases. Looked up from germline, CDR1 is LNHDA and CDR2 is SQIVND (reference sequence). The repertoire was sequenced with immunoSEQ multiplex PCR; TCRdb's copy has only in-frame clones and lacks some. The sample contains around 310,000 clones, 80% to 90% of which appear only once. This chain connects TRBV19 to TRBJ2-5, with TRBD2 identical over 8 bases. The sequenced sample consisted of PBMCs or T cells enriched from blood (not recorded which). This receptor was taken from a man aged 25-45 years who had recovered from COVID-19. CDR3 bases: TGTGCCAGTAGTATAGCTCCGGGGGGGCCCATAACCCAGTACTTC. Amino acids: CASSIAPGGPITQYF.